This T cell receptor beta chain was found in a study of shared clonotypes between healthy human individuals. The CDR3 covers 15 residues. Germline CDR1 is LGHNA and CDR2 is YSLEER. Losses at the gene ends were 3 bases for V and 0 bases for J; bases not matched to a gene: 4. TCRdb's copy holds only in-frame clones and misses some; the assay was immunoSEQ multiplex PCR. The top ten hold about 0.36% of the sample, which has some 2,500,000 clones, 85% to 95% seen once. V gene TRBV4-3 combines with J gene TRBJ2-7, with TRBD1 matching 8 bases. The sequence derives from a man between 18 and 35 years old in good health. Some clones in this sample may be carry-over from other donors' samples. Material for sequencing was naive CD4+ T cells from PBMCs. Subset noted: CD45RA+ positively selected. Here the CDR3 DNA reads TGCGCCAGCAGCCAGTTGACAGGGGACTCCTACGAGCAGTACTTC. This gives the protein CASSQLTGDSYEQYF.